This record concerns one T cell receptor beta chain sequence. What it binds is not known. PCR involved 60 Vbeta and 13 Jbeta primers. The data were produced by immunoSEQ multiplex PCR, yet TCRdb's version contains in-frame clones alone and is incomplete. The table lists 70,000 to 100,000 clones. This CDR3 has 14 amino acids. Trimming left V 7 bases short and J 4 bases short, with 16 bases between. Germline loops: CDR1 MDHEN, CDR2 SYDVKM. These data originate in a study of cytomegalovirus exposure and HLA in healthy donors. Overall study: Within an early data release were about 90 million unique TCRs drawn from HLA-typed donors. Findings and caveats of the study: Analysis was carried out at a later point, and it linked a missense DCLRE1C variant to TCR beta V- and J-gene trimming. Among CMV-associated TCR beta chains, most appeared HLA-restricted in a later analysis.

Sample: PBMCs. This clonotype originated in a man younger than 35 in good health and CMV-seropositive. The chain has TRBV28 and TRBJ1-2; D is uncertain. CDR3 residues: CASTSLAPVYGYTF. The CDR3 coding sequence is TGTGCCAGCACCTCGTTAGCCCCCGTCTATGGCTACACCTTC.